The following is a T cell receptor (beta chain) sequence with its context. Its antigen remains unidentified. Sequenced by immunoSEQ multiplex PCR; TCRdb stores in-frame clones only, minus some. Of approximately 50,000 clones in the sample, about 88% were seen once. The CDR3 is 14 residues long. CDR1 MDHEN and CDR2 SYDVKM come from the germline V gene. Between the trimmed V and J ends, which lost 4 bases and 1 base, there was a span of 8 bases. This sample was taken from a study of OX40 agonist ivuxolimab in advanced cancers. Findings and caveats of the study: Expanded clones were, on average, more numerous in CD8+ T cells than in CD4+. The study observed clonal expansion of CD4+ and CD8+ blood T cells by week 6 at 0.1 to 3.0 mg/kg.

The source was CD4+ or CD8+ T cells sorted from blood, collected in a trial of the OX40 agonist ivuxolimab. The sequence came from an adult with an advanced solid tumor such as melanoma, head and neck, liver or kidney cancer. The chain joins TRBV28 to TRBJ1-5; D gene unclear. The CDR3: CASSSFSSNQPQHF. The CDR3 DNA reads TGTGCCAGCAGTTCTTTTTCAAGCAATCAGCCCCAGCATTTT. The whole variable domain, filled in from reference TRBV28 and TRBJ1-5, reads DVKVTQSSRYLVKRTGEKVFLECVQDMDHENMFWYRQDPGLGLRLIYFSYDVKMKEKGDIPEGYSVSREKKERFSLILESASTNQTSMYLCASSSFSSNQPQHFGDGTRLSIL.